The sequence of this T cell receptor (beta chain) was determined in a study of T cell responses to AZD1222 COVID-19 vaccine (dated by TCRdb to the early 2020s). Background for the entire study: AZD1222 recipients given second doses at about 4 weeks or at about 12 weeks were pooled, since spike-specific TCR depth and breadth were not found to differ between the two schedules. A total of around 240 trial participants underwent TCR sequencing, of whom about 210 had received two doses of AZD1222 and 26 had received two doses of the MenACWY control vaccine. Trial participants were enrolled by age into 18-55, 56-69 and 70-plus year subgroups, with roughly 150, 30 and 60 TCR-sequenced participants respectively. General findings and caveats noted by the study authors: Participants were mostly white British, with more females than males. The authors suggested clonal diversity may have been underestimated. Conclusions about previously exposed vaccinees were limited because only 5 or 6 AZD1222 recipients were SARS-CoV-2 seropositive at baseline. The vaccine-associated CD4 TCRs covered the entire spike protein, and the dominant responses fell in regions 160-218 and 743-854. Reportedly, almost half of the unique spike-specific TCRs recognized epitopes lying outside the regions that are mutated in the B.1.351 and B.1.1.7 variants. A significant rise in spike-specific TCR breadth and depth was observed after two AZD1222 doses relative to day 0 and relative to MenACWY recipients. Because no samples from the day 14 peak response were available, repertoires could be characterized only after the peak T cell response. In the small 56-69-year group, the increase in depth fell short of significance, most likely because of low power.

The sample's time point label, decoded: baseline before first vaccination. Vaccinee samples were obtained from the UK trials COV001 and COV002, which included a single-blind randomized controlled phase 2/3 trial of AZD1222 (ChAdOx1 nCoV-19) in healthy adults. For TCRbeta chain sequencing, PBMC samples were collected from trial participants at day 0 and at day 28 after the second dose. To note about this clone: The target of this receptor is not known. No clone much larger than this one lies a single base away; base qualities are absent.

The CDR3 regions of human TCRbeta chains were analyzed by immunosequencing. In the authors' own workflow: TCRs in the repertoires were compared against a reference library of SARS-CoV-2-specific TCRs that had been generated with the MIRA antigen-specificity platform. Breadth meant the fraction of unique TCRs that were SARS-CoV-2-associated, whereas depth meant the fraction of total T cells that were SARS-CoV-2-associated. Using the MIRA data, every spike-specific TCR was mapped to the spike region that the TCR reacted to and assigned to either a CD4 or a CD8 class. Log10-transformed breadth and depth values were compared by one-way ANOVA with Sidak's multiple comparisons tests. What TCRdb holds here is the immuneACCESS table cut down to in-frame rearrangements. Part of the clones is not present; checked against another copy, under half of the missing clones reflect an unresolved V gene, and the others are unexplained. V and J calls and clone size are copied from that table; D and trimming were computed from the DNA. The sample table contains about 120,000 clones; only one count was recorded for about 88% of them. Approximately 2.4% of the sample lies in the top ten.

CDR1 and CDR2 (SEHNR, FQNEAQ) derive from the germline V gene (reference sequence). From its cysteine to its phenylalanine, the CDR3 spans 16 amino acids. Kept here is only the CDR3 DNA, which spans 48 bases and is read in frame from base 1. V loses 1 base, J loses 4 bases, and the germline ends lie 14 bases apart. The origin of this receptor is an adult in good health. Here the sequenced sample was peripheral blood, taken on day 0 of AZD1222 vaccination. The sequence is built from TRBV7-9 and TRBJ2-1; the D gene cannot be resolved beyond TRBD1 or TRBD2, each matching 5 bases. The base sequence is TGTGCCAGCAGCTTAGGAGGGAAAGGGGCTTACAATGAGCAGTTCTTC. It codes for CASSLGGKGAYNEQFF.